A single sample gave rise to the 3 T cell receptor beta chains below, sequenced in a study of CD8+CD57+ T cells in acquired aplastic anemia. Profiling that covered TCR beta VDJ and CDR3 relied on genomic DNA as its template. TCRdb re-called the reads through MiXCR, storing one row per CDR3 protein. The sample lists 150,000 to 200,000 distinct CDR3 sequences; around 48% were seen once. Those patients picked for sequencing had displayed CD8+CD57+ cell expansion on flow cytometry. Sequenced: sorted CD4+, CD8+, or CD8+CD57+ T cells (not recorded which) from PBMCs. All receptors come from a human donor with aplastic anemia.

This clonotype was counted between two and nine times. This chain uses TRBV7-2 with TRBJ1-1, with D unclear. The CDR3 length is 13 residues. Germline CDR1 and CDR2: SGHTA and FQGNSA. V lost 5 bases, J lost 0 bases, and 7 bases lay in between. CDR3 sequence reads: CASSPGMNTEAFF. The CDR3, as DNA: TGTGCCAGCAGCCCCGGCATGAACACTGAAGCTTTCTTT.

As for this clonotype: Since a much larger clone is just one base distant, this may be a read error. The chain couples TRBV12-3 or TRBV12-4 to TRBJ1-5, with D hard to call. The CDR3 is 12 amino acids. V dropped 6 bases and J dropped 9 bases, with 12 bases sitting between them. CDR3 nucleotide sequence: TGTGCCAGCAGCCCGGGCCTCAGGCCCCAGCATTTT. Residues: CASSPGLRPQHF.

This chain uses TRBV10-3 with TRBJ1-1, with 11 bases fitting TRBD1. V lost 2 bases, J lost 4 bases, and 6 bases stayed unmatched. The CDR3 has 16 residues. Germline V lookup: CDR1 ENHRY, CDR2 SYGVKD. The CDR3 reads CAISEIGTGGGTEAFF. CDR3 in DNA: TGTGCCATCAGTGAGATAGGGACAGGGGGTGGCACTGAAGCTTTCTTT.